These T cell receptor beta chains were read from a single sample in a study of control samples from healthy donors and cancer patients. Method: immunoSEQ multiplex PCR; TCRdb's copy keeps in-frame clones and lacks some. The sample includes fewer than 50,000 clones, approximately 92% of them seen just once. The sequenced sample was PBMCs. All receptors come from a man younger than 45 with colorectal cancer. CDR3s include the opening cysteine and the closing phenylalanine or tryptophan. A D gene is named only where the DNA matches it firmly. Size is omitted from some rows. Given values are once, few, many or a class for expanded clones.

TGTGCCAGCTCACTTTCCGGGACAGGGGATATTGAGCAGTTCTTC CASSLSGTGDIEQFF TRBJ2-1 15 TRBV18 . TRBD1
TGCAGTGCTCCGGACTACTATGGCTACACCTTC CSAPDYYGYTF TRBJ1-2 11 TRBV20-1 once .
TGCAGCGTTGATCTGCGGGGGGTTCGAGTTGATACGCAGTATTTT CSVDLRGVRVDTQYF TRBJ2-3 15 TRBV29-1 . TRBD2
TGTGCCAGCTCACCACCGGGACAGTATTACAATGAGCAGTTCTTC CASSPPGQYYNEQFF TRBJ2-1 15 TRBV18 . TRBD1
TGTGCCAGCAGTCCCAGACTAGCGGGGGGTGAGGGGGAGACCCAGTACTTC CASSPRLAGGEGETQYF TRBJ2-5 17 TRBV27 . TRBD2
TGTGCCAGCAGCCATACGAACGGCAATGAGCAGTTCTTC CASSHTNGNEQFF TRBJ2-1 13 TRBV14 . .
TGCAGCGTGGGACAGGGGGCAGGAGGCTACACCTTC CSVGQGAGGYTF TRBJ1-2 12 TRBV29-1 . TRBD1
TGCGCCAGCAGCTTGGGTATTTTGCGGGGGACCGCGAACACCGGGGAGCTGTTTTTT CASSLGILRGTANTGELFF TRBJ2-2 19 TRBV5-1 . TRBD2
TGTGCCAGCAGCTTAGCGGTGGAAGGAGAGACCCAGTACTTC CASSLAVEGETQYF TRBJ2-5 14 TRBV7-8 . .
TGTGCCAGCAGTTTACGGGCCACTGAAGCTTTCTTT CASSLRATEAFF TRBJ1-1 12 TRBV12-3/TRBV12-4 . .
TGCGCCAGCAGTGAGTCGACAGGGTCTTACGAGCAGTACTTC CASSESTGSYEQYF TRBJ2-7 14 TRBV10-2 once TRBD1
TGTGCCAGCAGCAAGGGGGAGAAAGAGACCCAGTACTTC CASSKGEKETQYF TRBJ2-5 13 TRBV11-2 . .
TGTGCCATCAGTGAGTCTGGCCGCCGTAGCAATCAGCCCCAGCATTTT CAISESGRRSNQPQHF TRBJ1-5 16 TRBV10-3 . .
TGTGCCAGCAGCTATGGACAGGGGCGAGCTAACTATGGCTACACCTTC CASSYGQGRANYGYTF TRBJ1-2 16 TRBV5-5 . TRBD1
TGTGCCAGTAGTATGACAGCTAATCAGCCCCAGCATTTT CASSMTANQPQHF TRBJ1-5 13 TRBV19 . .
TGTGCCAGCAGTGAAGCCCCAGACGATAGCAATCAGCCCCAGCATTTT CASSEAPDDSNQPQHF TRBJ1-5 16 TRBV6-1 . .
TGTGCCAGCAGCCAATACGGACAGGGGGAGTTCGGCTACACCTTC CASSQYGQGEFGYTF TRBJ1-2 15 TRBV3-1/TRBV3-2 . TRBD1
TGTGCCAGCAGCTTGGGGCGGATCATAGTTAACTATGGCTACACCTTC CASSLGRIIVNYGYTF TRBJ1-2 16 TRBV7-8 . .
TGTGCCAGCAGTTCTTTGTACCAAGAGACCCAGTACTTC CASSSLYQETQYF TRBJ2-5 13 TRBV5-4 . .
TGTGCCAGCAGCCTCAGGTTGGGCACTGAAGCTTTCTTT CASSLRLGTEAFF TRBJ1-1 13 TRBV7-6 . .
TGCAGCGTTGTCGGGGATCTTTCCTATGGCTACACCTTC CSVVGDLSYGYTF TRBJ1-2 13 TRBV29-1 . .
TGTGCCTGGAACTCGGGATTTCTCTATGGCTACACCTTC CAWNSGFLYGYTF TRBJ1-2 13 TRBV30 few .
TGTGCCAGCAGCTTTCGTCGGACAGCTAGCAATCAGCCCCAGCATTTT CASSFRRTASNQPQHF TRBJ1-5 16 TRBV7-8 . .
TGTGCCAGCAGCCGACAGGGGATCTCCTACAATGAGCAGTTCTTC CASSRQGISYNEQFF TRBJ2-1 15 TRBV2 . TRBD1
TGCGCCAGCAGCCGAACGACAGGGGCTAATCAGCCCCAGCATTTT CASSRTTGANQPQHF TRBJ1-5 15 TRBV5-1 . TRBD1
TGTGCCAGCAGTGAAGCACCGGGGCTTCGGGAAAAACTGTTTTTT CASSEAPGLREKLFF TRBJ1-4 15 TRBV6-1 . .
TGTGCCACCAGTGATTTTGCTAGCGGTCCCAATGAGCAGTTCTTC CATSDFASGPNEQFF TRBJ2-1 15 TRBV24-1 . TRBD2
TGCGCCAGCAGCTTCCAGGGGGTGTCTGAAGCTTTCTTT CASSFQGVSEAFF TRBJ1-1 13 TRBV5-1 once TRBD1
TGTGCCAGCAGTTATTTGTCGCGGACGATGAACACTGAAGCTTTCTTT CASSYLSRTMNTEAFF TRBJ1-1 16 TRBV6-5 . .
TGTGCCAGCTCTCCACAGCAGTCGTATGGCTACACCTTC CASSPQQSYGYTF TRBJ1-2 13 TRBV18 once .
TGTGCCAGTAGTGGGGGGCCCTTAACACTCTACAATGAGCAGTTCTTC CASSGGPLTLYNEQFF TRBJ2-1 16 TRBV19 . .
TGTGCTAGTGGTTTGGTTTCCCGGACGCTTATGTCTGGAAACACCATATATTTT CASGLVSRTLMSGNTIYF TRBJ1-3 18 TRBV12-5 . .
TGTGCCACCAGTGACCCGGGGGCGTCGGCCCAGTACTTC CATSDPGASAQYF TRBJ2-5 13 TRBV24-1 . .
TGTGCCAGCAGTTACGCGTCTAGAGGGAACGGGGAGCTGTTTTTT CASSYASRGNGELFF TRBJ2-2 15 TRBV6-5 . .
TGTGCCAGCAGTCTCTCCCACAACTATGGCTACACCTTC CASSLSHNYGYTF TRBJ1-2 13 TRBV6-6 . .
TGTGCCAGTAGTATGCGAGGACAGCCGACCTATGGCTACACCTTC CASSMRGQPTYGYTF TRBJ1-2 15 TRBV19 . .
TGTGCCAGCAGCCTGCCACCCTCTGGGGCCAACGTCCTGACTTTC CASSLPPSGANVLTF TRBJ2-6 15 TRBV5-4 . .
TGTGCCAGCTCACAAACCCTGACAGGGGGCGTCGACAATGAGCAGTTCTTC CASSQTLTGGVDNEQFF TRBJ2-1 17 TRBV18 . TRBD1
TGCGCCAGCAGTGTTGAGGGGGGGACTAGCACAGATACGCAGTATTTT CASSVEGGTSTDTQYF TRBJ2-3 16 TRBV10-2 . .
TGTGCCAGCAGCCTGGGGGGAACCTCTGGGGCCAACGTCCTGACTTTC CASSLGGTSGANVLTF TRBJ2-6 16 TRBV11-3 . .
TGTGCCAGCTCACCGAGGGAAGCGATGGGCACTGAAGCTTTCTTT CASSPREAMGTEAFF TRBJ1-1 15 TRBV18 . .
TGTGCCAGCAGCGCGACGCCTTACAATGAGCAGTTCTTC CASSATPYNEQFF TRBJ2-1 13 TRBV7-2 . .
TGTGCCATCAGTGAGCAGGGCGGACAGGACATTGTCCCTAATGAAAAACTGTTTTTT CAISEQGGQDIVPNEKLFF TRBJ1-4 19 TRBV10-3 . TRBD1
TGCGCCAGCAACAAGGGACAGGGGAATGAGCAGTTCTTC CASNKGQGNEQFF TRBJ2-1 13 TRBV5-1 . TRBD1
TGTGCCAGCAGCCCACAGGGGCGCGACTATGGCTACACCTTC CASSPQGRDYGYTF TRBJ1-2 14 TRBV5-4 . TRBD1